This T cell receptor (beta chain) was sequenced for a study of blood T cell repertoires in COVID-19 (dated by TCRdb to the early 2020s). About the study as a whole: Collaborator samples came from the United States, Italy and Spain and covered acute and convalescent phases of COVID-19. Subjects who had been exposed to COVID-19, were actively infected with it, or had recovered from it provided the deeply sampled blood TCRbeta repertoires that made up the dataset. A de-identified subject ID, COVID-19 status, age in years and sex were almost always included in the sample metadata. The repertoires were made available in a free public database intended to serve as a resource for research on the immune response to SARS-CoV-2. The prospective study material was composed of cDNA or gDNA derived from T cells, B-cell-depleted T cells, or PBMCs. Samples were obtained from the ongoing ImmuneRACE study (first 160 participants) and from about 1,300 subjects provided by 6 global collaborators. HLA class I and class II types, where available, came from metadata supplied by the sample provider rather than from assay-based typing.

In the prospective study, participants were roughly 18 to 100 years old, resided in 24 geographic areas of the United States, and were enrolled through a virtual design. In the prospective study, cohorts were assigned on the basis of participant-reported clinical history obtained from a screening survey and a study questionnaire. A participant counted as exposed if, within 2 weeks of entering the study, that participant had been in contact with someone who had a PCR-confirmed or clinician-diagnosed COVID-19 case. In the prospective study, mobile phlebotomists collected whole blood, serum and a nasopharyngeal or oropharyngeal swab from each participant. Additional blood draws and questionnaires over an approximately 2-month period could optionally be provided by prospective study participants. Before DNA extraction, prospective study blood samples were shipped either frozen or at room temperature.

TCRbeta CDR3 regions were amplified from genomic DNA using the immunoSEQ Assay, a bias-controlled multiplex PCR. On the authors' methods: The number of nucleated cells in each sample was estimated from the amplification of reference gene primers within the assay. To quantify the absolute abundance of each unique TCRbeta CDR3 rearrangement, sequence reads were collapsed and filtered. For each sample, productive Simpson clonality was calculated as the square root of Simpson's diversity index across productive rearrangements. In TCRdb, the immuneACCESS table is reduced to in-frame sequences with V and J assigned. These tables do not hold every clone; where another copy was compared, an unresolved V gene accounts for under half, and the others remain unexplained. The DNA was the basis for D and trimming; V, J and clone size are from that table. Recorded for this sample are approximately 280,000 clones; around 83% of them occurred a single time. The top ten hold approximately 5% of the sample.

Overall study results and their limits: Clinical and demographic metadata were provided uncurated, with the amount varying by source and participant.

CDR1 MNHEY and CDR2 SVGAGI were looked up in the germline V gene. Germline trimming: 5 bases from V, 6 bases from J; junction bases outside gene matches: 5. The CDR3 spans 13 residues, from the cysteine through the phenylalanine. The retained sequence is limited to the CDR3, 39 bases, with the frame set at the first base. As regards this clone: Its antigen is currently not known. Base quality data are lacking; no much larger clone is found one base away.

Sequences were obtained from PBMCs or T cells enriched from blood (not recorded which). This receptor chain uses TRBV6-5 and TRBJ2-3; 7 middle bases align to TRBD1. The source is a man aged 40-55 years who had been exposed to COVID-19. CDR3 loop: CASSNRDSDTQYF. The DNA sequence is given as TGTGCCAGCAGTAACCGGGACAGTGATACGCAGTATTTT.